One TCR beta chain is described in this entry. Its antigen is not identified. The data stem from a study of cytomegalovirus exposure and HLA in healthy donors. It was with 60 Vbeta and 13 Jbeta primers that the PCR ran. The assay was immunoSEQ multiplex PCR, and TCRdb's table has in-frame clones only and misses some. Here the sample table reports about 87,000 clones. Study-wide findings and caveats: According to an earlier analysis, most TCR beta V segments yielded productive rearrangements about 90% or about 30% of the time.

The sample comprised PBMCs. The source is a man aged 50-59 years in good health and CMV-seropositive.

The CDR3 sequence: CASSYTGGSYNEQFF. The CDR3, as DNA: TGTGCCAGCAGTTACACAGGGGGCTCCTACAATGAGCAGTTCTTC. V gene TRBV6-5 combines with J gene TRBJ2-1; 8 nucleotides line up with TRBD1. CDR3 length equals 15 residues. Germline CDR1 is MNHEY and CDR2 is SVGAGI. With 2 bases clipped from V and 0 bases from J, the junction kept 0 bases outside the gene matches.